This T cell receptor (beta chain) was documented in a study of CD8+ T cells in alopecia areata. Overall study context: Severity scoring for treated patients was based on the percentage of affected scalp area. General observations from the study: Amid tofacitinib therapy, many expanded lesional clones stayed present in scalp and blood. Scalp clonality and expanded CD8+ clones among the top 100 showed significant decreases with tofacitinib.

The treatment: oral pan-JAK inhibitor, 5-10 mg twice daily. This clone was picked up a small number of times. Its antigen is still unknown. The sequencing template was cDNA reverse transcribed from extracted RNA. Method: immunoSEQ multiplex PCR; TCRdb's copy keeps in-frame clones and lacks some. The sample contains 160,000 or so clones, approximately 65% of which appear only once. Trimming cost V 2 bases and J 4 bases, with 8 bases left between them. The CDR3 totals 14 residues. CDR1 and CDR2 from the germline V gene are SGHDN and FVKESK. The sequence came from a human donor with alopecia areata. The chain employs TRBV14 and TRBJ2-2; maybe TRBD1 (7 bases). Here the sequenced sample was CD4+ T cells sorted from blood, taken at week 4, from a patient treated with tofacitinib. The CDR3 DNA is TGTGCCAGCAGCCAACAGGGGGGCACCGGGGAGCTGTTTTTT. It translates to CASSQQGGTGELFF.